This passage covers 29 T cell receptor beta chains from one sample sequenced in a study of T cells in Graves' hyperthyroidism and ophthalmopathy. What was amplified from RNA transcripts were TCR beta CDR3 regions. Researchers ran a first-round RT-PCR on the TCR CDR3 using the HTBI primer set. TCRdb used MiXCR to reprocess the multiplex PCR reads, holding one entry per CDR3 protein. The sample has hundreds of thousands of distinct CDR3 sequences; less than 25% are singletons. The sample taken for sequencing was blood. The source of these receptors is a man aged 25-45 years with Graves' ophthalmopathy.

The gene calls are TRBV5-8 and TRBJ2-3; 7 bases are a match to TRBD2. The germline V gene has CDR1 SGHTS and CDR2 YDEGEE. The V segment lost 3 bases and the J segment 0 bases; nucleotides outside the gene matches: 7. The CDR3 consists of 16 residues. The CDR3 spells CASSWSGGTSTDTQYF. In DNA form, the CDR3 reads TGTGCCAGCAGCTGGTCGGGGGGAACTAGCACAGATACGCAGTATTTT. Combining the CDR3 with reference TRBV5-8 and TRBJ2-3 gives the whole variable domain EAGVTQSPTHLIKTRGQQATLRCSPISGHTSVYWYQQALGLGLQFLLWYDEGEERNRGNFPPRFSGRQFPNYSSELNVNALELEDSALYLCASSWSGGTSTDTQYFGPGTRLTVL.

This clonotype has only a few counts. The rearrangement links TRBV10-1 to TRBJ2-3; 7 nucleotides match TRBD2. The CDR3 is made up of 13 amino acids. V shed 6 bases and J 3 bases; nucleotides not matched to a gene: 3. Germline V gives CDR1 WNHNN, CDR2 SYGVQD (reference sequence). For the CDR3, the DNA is TGCGCCAGCAGAGCGGGACCTACAGATACGCAGTATTTT. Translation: CASRAGPTDTQYF.

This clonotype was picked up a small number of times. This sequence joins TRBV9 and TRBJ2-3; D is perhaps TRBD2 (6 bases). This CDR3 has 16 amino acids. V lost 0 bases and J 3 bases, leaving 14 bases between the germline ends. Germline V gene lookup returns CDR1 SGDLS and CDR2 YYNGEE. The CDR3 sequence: CASSVAQGGITDTQYF. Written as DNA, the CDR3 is TGTGCCAGCAGCGTAGCCCAGGGCGGGATAACAGATACGCAGTATTTT.

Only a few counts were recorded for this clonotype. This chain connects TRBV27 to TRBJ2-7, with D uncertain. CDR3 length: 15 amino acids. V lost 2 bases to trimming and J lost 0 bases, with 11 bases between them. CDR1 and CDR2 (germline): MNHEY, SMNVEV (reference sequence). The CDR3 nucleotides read TGTGCCAGCAGTTTAAAGCGATCCCCCTCCTACGAGCAGTACTTC. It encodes CASSLKRSPSYEQYF.

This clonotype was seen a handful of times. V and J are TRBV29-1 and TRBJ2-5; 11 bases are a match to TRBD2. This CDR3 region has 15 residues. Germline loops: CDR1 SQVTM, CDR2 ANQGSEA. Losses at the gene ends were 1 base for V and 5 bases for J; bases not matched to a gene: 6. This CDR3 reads CSVEGERLAGETQYF. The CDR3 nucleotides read TGCAGCGTTGAAGGAGAGCGACTAGCGGGGGAGACCCAGTACTTC.

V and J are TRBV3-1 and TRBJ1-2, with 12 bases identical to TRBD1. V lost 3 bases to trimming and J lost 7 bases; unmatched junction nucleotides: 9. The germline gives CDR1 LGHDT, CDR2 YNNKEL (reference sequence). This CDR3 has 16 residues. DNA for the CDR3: TGTGCCAGCAGCCAGAGCGGGACAGGGGGCGCGGTTGGCTACACCTTC. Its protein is CASSQSGTGGAVGYTF.

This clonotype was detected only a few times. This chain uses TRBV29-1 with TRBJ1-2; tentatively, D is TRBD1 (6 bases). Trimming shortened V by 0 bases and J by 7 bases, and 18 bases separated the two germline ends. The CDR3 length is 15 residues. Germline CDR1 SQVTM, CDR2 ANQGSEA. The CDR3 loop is CSVEDLQGSESGYTF. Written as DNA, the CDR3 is TGCAGCGTTGAAGATCTTCAGGGGTCAGAGAGTGGCTACACCTTC. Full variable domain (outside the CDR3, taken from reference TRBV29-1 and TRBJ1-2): SAVISQKPSRDICQRGTSLTIQCQVDSQVTMMFWYRQQPGQSLTLIATANQGSEATYESGFVIDKFPISRPNLTFSTLTVSNMSPEDSSIYLCSVEDLQGSESGYTFGSGTRLTVV.

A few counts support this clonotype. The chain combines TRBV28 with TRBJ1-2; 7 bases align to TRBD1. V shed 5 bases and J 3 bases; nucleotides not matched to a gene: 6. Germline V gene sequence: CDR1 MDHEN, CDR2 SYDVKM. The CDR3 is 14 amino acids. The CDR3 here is CASSAGTVDYGYTF. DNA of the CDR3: TGTGCCAGCAGTGCCGGGACAGTGGACTATGGCTACACCTTC.

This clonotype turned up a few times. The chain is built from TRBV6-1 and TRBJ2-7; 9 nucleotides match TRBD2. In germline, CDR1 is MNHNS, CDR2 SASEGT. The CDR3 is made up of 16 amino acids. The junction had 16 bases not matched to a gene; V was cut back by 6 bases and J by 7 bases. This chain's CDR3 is CASRRSGTSSSPEQYF. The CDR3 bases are TGTGCCAGCAGAAGATCCGGGACTAGCAGCTCCCCGGAGCAGTACTTC.

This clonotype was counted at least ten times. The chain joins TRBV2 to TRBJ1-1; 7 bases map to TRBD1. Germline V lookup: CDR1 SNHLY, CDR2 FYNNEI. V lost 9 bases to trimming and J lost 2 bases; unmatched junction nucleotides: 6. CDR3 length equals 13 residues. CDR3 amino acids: CASQGQANTEAFF. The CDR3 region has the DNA TGTGCCAGTCAAGGACAGGCAAACACTGAAGCTTTCTTT. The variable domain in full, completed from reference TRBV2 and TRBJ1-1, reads EPEVTQTPSHQVTQMGQEVILRCVPISNHLYFYWYRQILGQKVEFLVSFYNNEISEKSEIFDDQFSVERPDGSNFTLKIRSTKLEDSAMYFCASQGQANTEAFFGQGTRLTVV.

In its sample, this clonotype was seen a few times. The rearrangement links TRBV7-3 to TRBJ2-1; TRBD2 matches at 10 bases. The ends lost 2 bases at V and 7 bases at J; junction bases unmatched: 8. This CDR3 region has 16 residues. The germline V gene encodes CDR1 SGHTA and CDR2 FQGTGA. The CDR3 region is CASSLGAAGGFNEQFF. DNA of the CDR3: TGTGCCAGCAGCTTAGGCGCAGCGGGAGGGTTTAATGAGCAGTTCTTC.

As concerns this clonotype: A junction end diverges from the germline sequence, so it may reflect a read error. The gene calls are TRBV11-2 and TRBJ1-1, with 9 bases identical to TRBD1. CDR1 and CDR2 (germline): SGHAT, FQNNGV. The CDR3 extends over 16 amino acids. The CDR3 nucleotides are TGTGCCAGCAGCTTAGTAGGGACAGGGAGGAACCCTGAAGCTTTCTTT. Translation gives CASSLVGTGRNPEAFF.

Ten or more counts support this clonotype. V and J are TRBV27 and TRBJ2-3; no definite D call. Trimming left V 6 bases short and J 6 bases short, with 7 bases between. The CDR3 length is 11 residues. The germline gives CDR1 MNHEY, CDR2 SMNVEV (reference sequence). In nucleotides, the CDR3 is TGTGCCAGCAGCCTCCGGGATACGCAGTATTTT. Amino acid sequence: CASSLRDTQYF.

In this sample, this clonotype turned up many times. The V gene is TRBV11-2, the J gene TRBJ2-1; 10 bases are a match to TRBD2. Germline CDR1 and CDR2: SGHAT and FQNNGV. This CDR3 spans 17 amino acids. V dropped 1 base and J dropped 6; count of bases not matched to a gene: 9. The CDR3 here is CASSLGTGSGRANEQFF. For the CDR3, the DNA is TGTGCCAGCAGCTTAGGCACCGGAAGCGGGAGGGCCAATGAGCAGTTCTTC. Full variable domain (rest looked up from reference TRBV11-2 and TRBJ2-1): EAGVAQSPRYKIIEKRQSVAFWCNPISGHATLYWYQQILGQGPKLLIQFQNNGVVDDSQLPKDRFSAERLKGVDSTLKIQPAKLEDSAVYLCASSLGTGSGRANEQFFGPGTRLTVL.

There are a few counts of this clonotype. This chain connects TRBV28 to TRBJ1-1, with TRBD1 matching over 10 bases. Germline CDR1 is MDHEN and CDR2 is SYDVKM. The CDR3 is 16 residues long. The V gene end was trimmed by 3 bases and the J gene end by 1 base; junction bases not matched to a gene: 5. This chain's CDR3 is CASSFQGQGGNTEAFF. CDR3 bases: TGTGCCAGCAGTTTCCAAGGACAGGGGGGGAACACTGAAGCTTTCTTT.

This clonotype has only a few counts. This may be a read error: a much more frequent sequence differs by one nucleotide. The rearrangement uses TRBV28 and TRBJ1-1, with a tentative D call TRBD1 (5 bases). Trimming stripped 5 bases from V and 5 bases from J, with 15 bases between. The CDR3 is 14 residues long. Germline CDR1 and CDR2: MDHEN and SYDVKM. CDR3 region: CASSLPNRGTEAFF. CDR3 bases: TGTGCCAGCAGTCTTCCCAACCGGGGGACTGAAGCTTTCTTT. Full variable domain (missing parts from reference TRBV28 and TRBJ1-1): DVKVTQSSRYLVKRTGEKVFLECVQDMDHENMFWYRQDPGLGLRLIYFSYDVKMKEKGDIPEGYSVSREKKERFSLILESASTNQTSMYLCASSLPNRGTEAFFGQGTRLTVV.

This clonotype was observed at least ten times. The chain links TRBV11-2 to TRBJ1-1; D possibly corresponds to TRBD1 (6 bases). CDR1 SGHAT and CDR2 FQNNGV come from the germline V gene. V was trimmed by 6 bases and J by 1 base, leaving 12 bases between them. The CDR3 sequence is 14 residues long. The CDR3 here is CASSNRDGNTEAFF. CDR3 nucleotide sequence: TGTGCCAGCAGTAACAGGGACGGGAACACTGAAGCTTTCTTT.

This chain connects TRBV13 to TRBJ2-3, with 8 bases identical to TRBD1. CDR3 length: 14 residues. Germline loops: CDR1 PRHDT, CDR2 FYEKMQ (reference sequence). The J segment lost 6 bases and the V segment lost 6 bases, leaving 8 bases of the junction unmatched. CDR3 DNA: TGTGCCAGCAGAAGAAATTCAGGGGGCGATACGCAGTATTTT. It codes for CASRRNSGGDTQYF.

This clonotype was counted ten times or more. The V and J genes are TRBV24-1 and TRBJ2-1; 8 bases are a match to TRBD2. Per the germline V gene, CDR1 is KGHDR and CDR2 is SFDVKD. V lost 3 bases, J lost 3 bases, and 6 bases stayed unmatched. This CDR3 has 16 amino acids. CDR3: CATSDVTGGLYNEQFF. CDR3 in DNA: TGTGCCACCAGTGATGTAACGGGAGGGCTCTACAATGAGCAGTTCTTC.

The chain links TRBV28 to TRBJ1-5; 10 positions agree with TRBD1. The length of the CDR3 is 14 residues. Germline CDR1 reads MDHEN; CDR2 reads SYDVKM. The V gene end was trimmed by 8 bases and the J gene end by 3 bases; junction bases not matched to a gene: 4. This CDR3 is CASYGQGDNQPQHF. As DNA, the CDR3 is TGTGCCAGCTACGGACAGGGGGACAATCAGCCCCAGCATTTT. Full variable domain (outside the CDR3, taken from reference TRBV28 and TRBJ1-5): DVKVTQSSRYLVKRTGEKVFLECVQDMDHENMFWYRQDPGLGLRLIYFSYDVKMKEKGDIPEGYSVSREKKERFSLILESASTNQTSMYLCASYGQGDNQPQHFGDGTRLSIL.

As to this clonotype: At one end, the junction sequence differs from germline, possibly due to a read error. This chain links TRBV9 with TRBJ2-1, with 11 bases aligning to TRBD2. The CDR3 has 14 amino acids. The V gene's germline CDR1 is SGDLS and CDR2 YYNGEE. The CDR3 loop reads CASSALAGVNEQFF. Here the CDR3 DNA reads TGTGCCAGTAGCGCACTAGCGGGAGTCAATGAGCAGTTCTTC.

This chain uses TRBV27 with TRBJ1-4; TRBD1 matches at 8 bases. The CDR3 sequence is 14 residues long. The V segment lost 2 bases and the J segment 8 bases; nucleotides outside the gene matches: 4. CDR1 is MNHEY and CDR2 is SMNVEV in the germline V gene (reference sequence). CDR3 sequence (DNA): TGTGCCAGCAGTTTACAGGGGGCTCGCGAAAAACTGTTTTTT. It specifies CASSLQGAREKLFF.

The CDR3 loop is CATSDSPGTDNYGYTF. The DNA for the CDR3 is TGTGCCACCAGTGATTCCCCCGGGACAGACAACTATGGCTACACCTTC. This sequence joins TRBV24-1 and TRBJ1-2, with TRBD1 identical over 7 bases. The CDR3 has 16 residues. CDR1 and CDR2 from the germline V gene are KGHDR and SFDVKD. The V and J ends lost 2 bases and 2 bases, in that order; junction bases with no gene match: 7.

DNA of the CDR3: TGCAGCGTTGAAGGGGAATACGAGCAGTACTTC. It translates to CSVEGEYEQYF. The chain has TRBV29-1 and TRBJ2-7; D remains ambiguous. In germline, CDR1 is SQVTM, CDR2 ANQGSEA. Deletions cut 1 base from V and 4 bases from J, with 5 bases between. The CDR3 spans 11 residues.

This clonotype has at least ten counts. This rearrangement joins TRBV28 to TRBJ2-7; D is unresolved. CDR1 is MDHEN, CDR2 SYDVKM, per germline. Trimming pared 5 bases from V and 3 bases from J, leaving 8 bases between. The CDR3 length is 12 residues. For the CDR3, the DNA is TGTGCCAGCAGTCCGTTGAACTACGAGCAGTACTTC. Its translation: CASSPLNYEQYF.

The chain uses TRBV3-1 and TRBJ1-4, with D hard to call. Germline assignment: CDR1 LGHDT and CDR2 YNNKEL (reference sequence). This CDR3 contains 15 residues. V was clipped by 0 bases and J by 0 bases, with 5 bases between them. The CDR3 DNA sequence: TGTGCCAGCAGCCAAGACCTTGCAACTAATGAAAAACTGTTTTTT. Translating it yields CASSQDLATNEKLFF.

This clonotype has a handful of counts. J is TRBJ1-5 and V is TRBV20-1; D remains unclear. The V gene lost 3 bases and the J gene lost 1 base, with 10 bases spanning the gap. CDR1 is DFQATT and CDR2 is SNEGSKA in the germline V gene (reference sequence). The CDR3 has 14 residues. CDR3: CSASRGGSNQPQHF. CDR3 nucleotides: TGCAGTGCTAGCCGCGGTGGGAGCAATCAGCCCCAGCATTTT.

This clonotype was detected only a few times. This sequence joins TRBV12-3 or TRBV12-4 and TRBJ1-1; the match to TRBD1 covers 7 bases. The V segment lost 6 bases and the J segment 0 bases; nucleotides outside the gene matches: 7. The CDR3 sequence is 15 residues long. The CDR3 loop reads CASREGQIMNTEAFF. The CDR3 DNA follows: TGTGCCAGCAGGGAGGGACAGATAATGAACACTGAAGCTTTCTTT.

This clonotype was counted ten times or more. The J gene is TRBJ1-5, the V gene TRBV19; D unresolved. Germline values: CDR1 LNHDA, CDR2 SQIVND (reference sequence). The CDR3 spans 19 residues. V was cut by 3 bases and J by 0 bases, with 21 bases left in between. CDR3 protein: CASSMIEYSSANSNQPQHF. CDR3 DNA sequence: TGTGCCAGTAGTATGATTGAGTATTCCTCCGCGAATAGCAATCAGCCCCAGCATTTT.